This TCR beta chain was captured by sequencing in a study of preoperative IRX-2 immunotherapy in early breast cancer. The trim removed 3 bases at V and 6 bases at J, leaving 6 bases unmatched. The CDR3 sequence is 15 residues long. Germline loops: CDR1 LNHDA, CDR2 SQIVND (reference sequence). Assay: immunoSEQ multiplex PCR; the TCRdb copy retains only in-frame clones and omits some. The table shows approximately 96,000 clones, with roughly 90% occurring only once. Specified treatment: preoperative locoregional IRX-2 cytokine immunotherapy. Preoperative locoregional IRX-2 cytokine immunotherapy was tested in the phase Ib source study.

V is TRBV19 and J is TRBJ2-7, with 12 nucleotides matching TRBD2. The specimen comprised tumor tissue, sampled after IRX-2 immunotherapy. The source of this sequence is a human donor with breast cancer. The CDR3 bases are TGTGCCAGTAGTATTGCCGGGACTAGCGGGCGCGAGCAGTACTTC. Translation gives CASSIAGTSGREQYF. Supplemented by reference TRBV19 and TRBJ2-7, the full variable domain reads DGGITQSPKYLFRKEGQNVTLSCEQNLNHDAMYWYRQDPGQGLRLIYYSQIVNDFQKGDIAEGYSVSREKKESFPLTVTSAQKNPTAFYLCASSIAGTSGREQYFGPGTRLTVT.